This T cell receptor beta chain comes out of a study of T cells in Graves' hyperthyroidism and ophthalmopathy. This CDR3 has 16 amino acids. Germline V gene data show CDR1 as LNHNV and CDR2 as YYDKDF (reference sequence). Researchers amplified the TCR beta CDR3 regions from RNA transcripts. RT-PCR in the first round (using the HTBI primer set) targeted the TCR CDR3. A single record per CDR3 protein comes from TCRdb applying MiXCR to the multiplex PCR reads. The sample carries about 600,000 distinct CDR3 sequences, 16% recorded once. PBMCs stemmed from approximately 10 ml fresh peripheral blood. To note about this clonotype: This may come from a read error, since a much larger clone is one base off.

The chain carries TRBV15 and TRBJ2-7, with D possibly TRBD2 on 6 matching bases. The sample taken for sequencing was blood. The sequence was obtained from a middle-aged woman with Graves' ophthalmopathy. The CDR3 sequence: CATSSASRDPSYEQNF. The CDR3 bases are TGTGCCACCAGCAGTGCTTCGCGGGACCCCTCCTACGAGCAGAACTTC.